This T cell receptor beta chain derives from a study of T cells in Graves' hyperthyroidism and ophthalmopathy. This clonotype was counted at least ten times. CDR3 size: 13 residues. Trimming took 7 bases from V and 3 from J, leaving 9 bases between them. CDR1 ENHRY and CDR2 SYGVKD come from the germline V gene. TCR beta CDR3 region amplification was performed from RNA transcripts. A first-round RT-PCR of the TCR CDR3 used the HTBI primer set. TCRdb processed the multiplex PCR reads anew with MiXCR; each CDR3 protein has one entry. The data hold roughly 290,000 distinct CDR3 sequences, with 13% observed a single time.

Material: blood. The rearrangement joins TRBV10-3 to TRBJ2-2, with a possible D match to TRBD2 (5 bases). The sequence was collected from a woman aged 25 to 39 with Graves' hyperthyroidism that later progressed to Graves' ophthalmopathy. The CDR3 coding sequence is TGTGCCATCACTAGAGCGGACACCGGGGAGCTGTTTTTT. It specifies CAITRADTGELFF.